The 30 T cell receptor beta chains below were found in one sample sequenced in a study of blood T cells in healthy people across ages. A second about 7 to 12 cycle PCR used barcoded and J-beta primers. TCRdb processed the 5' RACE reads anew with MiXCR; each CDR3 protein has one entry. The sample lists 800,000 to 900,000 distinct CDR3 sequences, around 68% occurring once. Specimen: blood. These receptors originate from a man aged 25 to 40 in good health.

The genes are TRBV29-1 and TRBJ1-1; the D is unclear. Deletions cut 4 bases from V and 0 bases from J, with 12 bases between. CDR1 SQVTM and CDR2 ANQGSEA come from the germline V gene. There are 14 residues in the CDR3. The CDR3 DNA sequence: TGCAGCGTTGTGGGAATCATGATGAACACTGAAGCTTTCTTT. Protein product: CSVVGIMMNTEAFF.

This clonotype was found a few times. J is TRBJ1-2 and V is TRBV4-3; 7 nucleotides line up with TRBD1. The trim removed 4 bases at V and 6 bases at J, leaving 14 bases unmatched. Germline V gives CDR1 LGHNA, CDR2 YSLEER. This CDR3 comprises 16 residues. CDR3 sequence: CASSLSDRGRLDGYTF. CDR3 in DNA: TGCGCCAGCAGCCTAAGTGATAGGGGGCGCTTAGATGGCTACACCTTC.

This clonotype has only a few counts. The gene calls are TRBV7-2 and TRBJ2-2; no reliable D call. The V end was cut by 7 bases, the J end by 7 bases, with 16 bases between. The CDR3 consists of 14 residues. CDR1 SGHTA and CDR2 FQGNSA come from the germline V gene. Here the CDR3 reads CASTTRQSHGELFF. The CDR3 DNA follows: TGTGCCAGCACCACGCGACAATCTCACGGGGAGCTGTTTTTT.

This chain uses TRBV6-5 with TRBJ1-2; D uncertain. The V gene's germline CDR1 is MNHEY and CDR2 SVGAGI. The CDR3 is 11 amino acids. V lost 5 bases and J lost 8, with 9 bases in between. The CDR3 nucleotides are TGTGCCAGCAGTCCCGGTCAAGGCTACACCTTC. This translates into CASSPGQGYTF.

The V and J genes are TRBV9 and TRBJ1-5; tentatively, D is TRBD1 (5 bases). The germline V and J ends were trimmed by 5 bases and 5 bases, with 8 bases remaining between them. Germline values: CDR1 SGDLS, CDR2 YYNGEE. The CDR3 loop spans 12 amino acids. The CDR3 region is CASRGTDQPQHF. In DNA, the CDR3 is TGTGCCAGCAGGGGGACCGATCAGCCCCAGCATTTT.

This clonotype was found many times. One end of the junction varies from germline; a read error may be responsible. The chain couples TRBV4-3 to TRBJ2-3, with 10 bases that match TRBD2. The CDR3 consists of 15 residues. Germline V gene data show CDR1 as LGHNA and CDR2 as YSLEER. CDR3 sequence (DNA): TGTGCCAGCAGCCCGGGACTAGCGAGCACAGATACGCAGTATTTT. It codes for CASSPGLASTDTQYF.

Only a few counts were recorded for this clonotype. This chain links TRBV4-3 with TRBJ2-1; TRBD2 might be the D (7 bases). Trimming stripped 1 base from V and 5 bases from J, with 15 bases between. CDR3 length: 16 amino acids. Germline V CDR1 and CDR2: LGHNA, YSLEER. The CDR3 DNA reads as TGCGCCAGCAGCCAAGGGACGCGGGGGCGGAACAATGAGCAGTTCTTC. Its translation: CASSQGTRGRNNEQFF.

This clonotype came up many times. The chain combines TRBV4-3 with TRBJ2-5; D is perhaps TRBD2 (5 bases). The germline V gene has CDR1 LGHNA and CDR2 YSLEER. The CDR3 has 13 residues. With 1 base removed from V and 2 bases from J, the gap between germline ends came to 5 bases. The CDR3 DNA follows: TGCGCCAGCAGCCAAGGACTACAAGAGACCCAGTACTTC. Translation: CASSQGLQETQYF.

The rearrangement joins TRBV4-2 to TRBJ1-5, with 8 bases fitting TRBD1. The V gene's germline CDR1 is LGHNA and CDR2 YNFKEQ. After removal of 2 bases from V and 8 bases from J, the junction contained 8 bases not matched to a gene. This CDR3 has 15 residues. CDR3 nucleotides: TGTGCCAGCAGCCAACGGACAGGGAATATAGAGCCCCAGCATTTT. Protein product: CASSQRTGNIEPQHF.

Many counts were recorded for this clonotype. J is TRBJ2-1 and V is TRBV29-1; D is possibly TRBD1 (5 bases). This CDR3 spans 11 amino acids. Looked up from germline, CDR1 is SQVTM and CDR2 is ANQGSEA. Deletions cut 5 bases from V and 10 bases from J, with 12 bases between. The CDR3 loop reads CSVKGSVEQFF. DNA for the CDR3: TGCAGCGTTAAGGGGTCCGTCGAGCAGTTCTTC.

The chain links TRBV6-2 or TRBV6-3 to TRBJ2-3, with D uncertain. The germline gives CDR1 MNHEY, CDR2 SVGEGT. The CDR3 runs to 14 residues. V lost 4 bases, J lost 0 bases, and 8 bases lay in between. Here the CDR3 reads CASSFPDSTDTQYF. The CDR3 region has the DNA TGTGCCAGCAGTTTCCCGGACAGCACAGATACGCAGTATTTT.

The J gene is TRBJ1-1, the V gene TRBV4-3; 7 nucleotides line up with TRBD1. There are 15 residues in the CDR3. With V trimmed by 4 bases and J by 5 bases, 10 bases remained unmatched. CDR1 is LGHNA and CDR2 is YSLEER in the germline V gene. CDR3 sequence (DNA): TGCGCCAGCAGCCTTCAAGGACAGGCGCGGACTGAAGCTTTCTTT. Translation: CASSLQGQARTEAFF.

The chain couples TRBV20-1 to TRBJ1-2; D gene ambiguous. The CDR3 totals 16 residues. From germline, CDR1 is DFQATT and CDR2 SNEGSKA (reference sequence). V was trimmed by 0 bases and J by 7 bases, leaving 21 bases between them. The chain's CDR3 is CSARDVMQLGISGYTF. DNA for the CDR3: TGCAGTGCTAGAGATGTCATGCAATTGGGGATTAGTGGCTACACCTTC.

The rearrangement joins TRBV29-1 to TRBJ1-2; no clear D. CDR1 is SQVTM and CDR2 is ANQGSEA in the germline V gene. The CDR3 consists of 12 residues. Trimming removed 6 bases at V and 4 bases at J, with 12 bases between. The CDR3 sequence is CSVPRAAYGYTF. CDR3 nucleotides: TGCAGCGTCCCTCGGGCGGCCTATGGCTACACCTTC.

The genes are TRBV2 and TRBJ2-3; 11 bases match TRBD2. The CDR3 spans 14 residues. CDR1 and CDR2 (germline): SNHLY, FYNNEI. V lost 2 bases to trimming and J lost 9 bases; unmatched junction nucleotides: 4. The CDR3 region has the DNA TGTGCCAGCAGTGAAACTAGCGGGGGCAGGACGCAGTATTTT. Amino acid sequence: CASSETSGGRTQYF.

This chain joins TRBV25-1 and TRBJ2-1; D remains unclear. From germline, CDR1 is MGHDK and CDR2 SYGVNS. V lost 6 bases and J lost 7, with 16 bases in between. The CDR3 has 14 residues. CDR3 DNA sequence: TGTGCCAGCAGCCCCGAGGTCACAAGGAATGAGCAGTTCTTC. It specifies CASSPEVTRNEQFF.

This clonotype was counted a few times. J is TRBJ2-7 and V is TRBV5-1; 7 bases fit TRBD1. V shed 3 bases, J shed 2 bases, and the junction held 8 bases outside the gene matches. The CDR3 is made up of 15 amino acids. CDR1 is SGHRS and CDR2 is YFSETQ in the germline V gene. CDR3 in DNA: TGCGCCAGCAGCTACTGGGGACAGCCAGCCTACGAGCAGTACTTC. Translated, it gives CASSYWGQPAYEQYF. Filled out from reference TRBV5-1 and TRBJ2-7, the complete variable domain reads KAGVTQTPRYLIKTRGQQVTLSCSPISGHRSVSWYQQTPGQGLQFLFEYFSETQRNKGNFPGRFSGRQFSNSRSEMNVSTLELGDSALYLCASSYWGQPAYEQYFGPGTRLTVT.

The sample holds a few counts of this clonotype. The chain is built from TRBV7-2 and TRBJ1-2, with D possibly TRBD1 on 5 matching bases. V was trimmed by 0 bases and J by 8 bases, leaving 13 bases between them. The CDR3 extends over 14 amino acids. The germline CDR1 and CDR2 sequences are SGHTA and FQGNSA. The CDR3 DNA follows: TGTGCCAGCAGCTTAGCGGGGGGGACGTTCGGCTACACCTTC. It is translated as CASSLAGGTFGYTF.

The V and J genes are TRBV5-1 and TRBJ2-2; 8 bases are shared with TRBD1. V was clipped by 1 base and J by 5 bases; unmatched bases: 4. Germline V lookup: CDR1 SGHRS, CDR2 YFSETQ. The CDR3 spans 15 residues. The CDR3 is CASSLHRGSTGELFF. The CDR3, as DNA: TGCGCCAGCAGCTTGCACAGGGGGAGTACCGGGGAGCTGTTTTTT.

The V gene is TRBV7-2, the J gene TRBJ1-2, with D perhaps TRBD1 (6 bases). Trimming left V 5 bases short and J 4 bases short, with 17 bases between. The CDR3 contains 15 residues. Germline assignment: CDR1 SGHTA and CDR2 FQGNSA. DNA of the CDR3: TGTGCCAGCAGCACAGCGGGGGCTGGTGGCTATGGCTACACCTTC. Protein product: CASSTAGAGGYGYTF.

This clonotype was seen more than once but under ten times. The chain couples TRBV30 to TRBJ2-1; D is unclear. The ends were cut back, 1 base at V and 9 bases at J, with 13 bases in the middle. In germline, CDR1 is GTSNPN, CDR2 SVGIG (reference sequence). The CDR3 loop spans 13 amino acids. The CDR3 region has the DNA TGTGCCTGGAGTGGAGGTGGGATAGGTGAGCAGTTCTTC. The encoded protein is CAWSGGGIGEQFF. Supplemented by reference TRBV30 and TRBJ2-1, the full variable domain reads SQTIHQWPATLVQPVGSPLSLECTVEGTSNPNLYWYRQAAGRGLQLLFYSVGIGQISSEVPQNLSASRPQDRQFILSSKKLLLSDSGFYLCAWSGGGIGEQFFGPGTRLTVL.

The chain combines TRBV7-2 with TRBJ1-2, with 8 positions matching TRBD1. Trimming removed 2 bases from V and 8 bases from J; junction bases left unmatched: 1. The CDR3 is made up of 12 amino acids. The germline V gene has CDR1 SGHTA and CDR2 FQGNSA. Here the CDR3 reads CASSLYRGGYTF. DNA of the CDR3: TGTGCCAGCAGCTTATACAGGGGGGGCTACACCTTC.

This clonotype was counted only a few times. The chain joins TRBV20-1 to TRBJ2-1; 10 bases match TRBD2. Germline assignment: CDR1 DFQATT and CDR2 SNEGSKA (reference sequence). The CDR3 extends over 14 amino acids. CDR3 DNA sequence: TGCACCATCCCCCTAGCGGGGGTTTGGAATGAGCAGTTCTTC. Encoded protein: CTIPLAGVWNEQFF.

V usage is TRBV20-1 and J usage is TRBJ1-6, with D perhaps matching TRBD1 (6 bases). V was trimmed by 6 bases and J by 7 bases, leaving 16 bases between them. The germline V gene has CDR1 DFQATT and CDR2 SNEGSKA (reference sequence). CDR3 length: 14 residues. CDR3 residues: CSASSLTGNSPLHF. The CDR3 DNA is TGCAGTGCGTCTTCCCTGACAGGAAATTCACCCCTCCACTTT.

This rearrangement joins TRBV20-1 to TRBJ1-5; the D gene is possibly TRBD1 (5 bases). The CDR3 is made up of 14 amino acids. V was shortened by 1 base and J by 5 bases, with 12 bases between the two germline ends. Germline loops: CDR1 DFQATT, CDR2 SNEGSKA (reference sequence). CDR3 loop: CSARAGTYDQPQHF. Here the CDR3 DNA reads TGCAGTGCTAGAGCTGGGACTTATGATCAGCCCCAGCATTTT.

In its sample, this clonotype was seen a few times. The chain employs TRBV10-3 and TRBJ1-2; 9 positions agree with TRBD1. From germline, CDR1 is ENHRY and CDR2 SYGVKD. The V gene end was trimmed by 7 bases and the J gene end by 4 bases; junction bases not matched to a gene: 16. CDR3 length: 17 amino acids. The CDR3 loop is CAITAEPGQGIGYGYTF. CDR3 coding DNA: TGTGCCATCACCGCTGAGCCGGGACAGGGTATCGGCTATGGCTACACCTTC.

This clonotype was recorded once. CDR3 sequence reads: CASRYQGNTEAFF. Written as DNA, the CDR3 is TGTGCCAGCAGATACCAAGGCAACACTGAAGCTTTCTTT. The rearrangement links TRBV27 to TRBJ1-1; D remains ambiguous. Germline V gene sequence: CDR1 MNHEY, CDR2 SMNVEV (reference sequence). This CDR3 spans 13 amino acids. The V gene lost 6 bases and the J gene lost 2 bases, with 10 bases spanning the gap.

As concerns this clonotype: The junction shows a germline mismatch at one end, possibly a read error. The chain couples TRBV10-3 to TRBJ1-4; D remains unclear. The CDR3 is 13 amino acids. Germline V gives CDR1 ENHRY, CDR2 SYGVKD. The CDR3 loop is CVISRAGDEKLFF. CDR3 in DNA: TGTGTCATCAGTCGGGCCGGCGATGAAAAACTGTTTTTT.

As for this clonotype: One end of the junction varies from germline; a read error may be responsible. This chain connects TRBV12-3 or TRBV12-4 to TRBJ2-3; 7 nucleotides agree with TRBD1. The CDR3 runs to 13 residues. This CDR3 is CAIGTASTDTLYF. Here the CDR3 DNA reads TGTGCCATCGGGACAGCGAGCACAGATACGCTGTATTTT.

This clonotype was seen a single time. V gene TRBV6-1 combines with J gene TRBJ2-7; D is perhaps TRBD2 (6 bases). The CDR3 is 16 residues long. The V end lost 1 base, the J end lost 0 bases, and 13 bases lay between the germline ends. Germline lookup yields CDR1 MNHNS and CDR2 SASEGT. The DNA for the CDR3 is TGTGCCAGCAGTGAAGGGAGGCAGGACTACTCCTACGAGCAGTACTTC. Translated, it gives CASSEGRQDYSYEQYF.